The present T cell receptor (beta chain) was sequenced within a study of siplizumab effects on memory and regulatory T cells. Generated by immunoSEQ multiplex PCR, the TCRdb table keeps only in-frame clones and is missing some. The profile shows roughly 93,000 clones, over 90% of them singletons. Concerning this clone: What it binds is not known.

General study findings and limits: Contribution to the alloresponse seemed major for naive T cells, which also seemed more diverse than memory cells. Siplizumab, the agent tested, significantly reduced alloreactive sequences traceable to unstimulated CD4+ memory cells.

In germline, CDR1 is KGHSH, CDR2 LQKENI. The CDR3 is 12 residues long. Trimming removed 6 bases from V and 4 bases from J, with 8 bases in between. The chain has TRBV18 and TRBJ2-3; D perhaps matches TRBD2 (6 bases). This TCR derives from a human donor in good health. The sample was non-Treg CD4+ T cells sorted from blood. The CDR3 nucleotides read TGTGCCAGCTCCACGGGGGCAGATACGCAGTATTTT. It specifies CASSTGADTQYF.